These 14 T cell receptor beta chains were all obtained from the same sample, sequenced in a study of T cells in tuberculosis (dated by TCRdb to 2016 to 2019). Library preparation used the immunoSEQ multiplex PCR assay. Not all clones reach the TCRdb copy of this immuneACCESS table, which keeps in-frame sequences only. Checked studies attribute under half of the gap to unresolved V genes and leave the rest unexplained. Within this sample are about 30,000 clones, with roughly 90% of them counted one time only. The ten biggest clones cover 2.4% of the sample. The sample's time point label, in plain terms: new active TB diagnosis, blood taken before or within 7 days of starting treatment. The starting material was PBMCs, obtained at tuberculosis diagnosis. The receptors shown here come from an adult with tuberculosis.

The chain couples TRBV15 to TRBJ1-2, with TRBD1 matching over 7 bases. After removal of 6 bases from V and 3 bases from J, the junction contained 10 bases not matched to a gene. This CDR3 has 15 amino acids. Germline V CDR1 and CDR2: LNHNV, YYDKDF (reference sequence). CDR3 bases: TGTGCCACCAGAAATCGACCCAGGGGGGACTATGGCTACACCTTC. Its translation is CATRNRPRGDYGYTF.

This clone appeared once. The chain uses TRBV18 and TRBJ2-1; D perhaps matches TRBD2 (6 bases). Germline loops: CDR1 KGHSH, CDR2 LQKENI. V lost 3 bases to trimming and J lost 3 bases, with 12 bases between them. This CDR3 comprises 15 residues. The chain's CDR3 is CASSPRGLLYNEQFF. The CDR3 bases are TGTGCCAGCTCACCGCGGGGCCTTCTCTACAATGAGCAGTTCTTC.

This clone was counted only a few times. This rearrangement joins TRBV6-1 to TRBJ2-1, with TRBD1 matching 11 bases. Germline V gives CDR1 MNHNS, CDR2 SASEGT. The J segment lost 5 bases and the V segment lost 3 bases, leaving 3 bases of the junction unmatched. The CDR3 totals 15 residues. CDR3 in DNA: TGTGCCAGCAGTGATGGACAGGGGGCCCACAATGAGCAGTTCTTC. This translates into CASSDGQGAHNEQFF.

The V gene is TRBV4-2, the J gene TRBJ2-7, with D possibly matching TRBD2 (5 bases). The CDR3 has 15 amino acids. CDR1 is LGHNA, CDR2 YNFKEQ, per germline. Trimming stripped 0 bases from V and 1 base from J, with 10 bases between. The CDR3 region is CASSQDNTGSYEQYF. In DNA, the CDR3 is TGTGCCAGCAGCCAAGATAATACGGGATCCTACGAGCAGTACTTC.

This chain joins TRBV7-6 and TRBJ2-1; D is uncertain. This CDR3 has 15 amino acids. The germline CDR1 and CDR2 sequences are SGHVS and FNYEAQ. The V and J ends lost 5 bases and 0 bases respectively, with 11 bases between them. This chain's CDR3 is CASSRSESSYNEQFF. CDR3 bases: TGTGCCAGCAGCCGCAGCGAGAGCTCCTACAATGAGCAGTTCTTC.

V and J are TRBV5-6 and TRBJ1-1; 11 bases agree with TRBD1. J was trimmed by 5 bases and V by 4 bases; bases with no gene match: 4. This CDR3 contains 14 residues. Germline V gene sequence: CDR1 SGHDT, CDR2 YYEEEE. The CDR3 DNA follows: TGTGCCAGCAGCATGGGACAGGGGGGAACTGAAGCTTTCTTT. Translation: CASSMGQGGTEAFF.

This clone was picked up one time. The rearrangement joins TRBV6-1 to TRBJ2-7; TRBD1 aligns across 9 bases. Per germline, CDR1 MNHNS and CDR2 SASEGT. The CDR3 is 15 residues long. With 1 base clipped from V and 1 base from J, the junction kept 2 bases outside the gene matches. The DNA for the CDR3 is TGTGCCAGCAGTGAAGTTGGGACAGGGTCCTACGAGCAGTACTTC. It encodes CASSEVGTGSYEQYF.

The CDR3 coding sequence is TGTGCCAGCTCCAACCCCCGGGACAGGGGGAATCAGACGCAGTATTTT. Translating it yields CASSNPRDRGNQTQYF. The chain is built from TRBV18 and TRBJ2-3; TRBD1 matches 11 bases. Germline V gives CDR1 KGHSH, CDR2 LQKENI. The CDR3 totals 16 residues. V was pared by 6 bases and J by 9 bases, with 14 bases of the junction left unmatched.

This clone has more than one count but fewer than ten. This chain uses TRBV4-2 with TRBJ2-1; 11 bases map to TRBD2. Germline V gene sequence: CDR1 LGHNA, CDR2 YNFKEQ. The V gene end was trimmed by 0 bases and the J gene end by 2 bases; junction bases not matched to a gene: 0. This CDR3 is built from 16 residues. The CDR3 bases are TGTGCCAGCAGCCAAGATAGCGGGGGGGCCTACAATGAGCAGTTCTTC. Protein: CASSQDSGGAYNEQFF.

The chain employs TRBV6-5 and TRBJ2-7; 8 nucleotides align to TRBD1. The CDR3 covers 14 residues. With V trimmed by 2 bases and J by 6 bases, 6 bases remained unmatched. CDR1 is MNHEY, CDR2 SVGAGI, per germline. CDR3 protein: CASSYLQTGGEQYF. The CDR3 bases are TGTGCCAGCAGTTACCTGCAAACAGGGGGCGAGCAGTACTTC.

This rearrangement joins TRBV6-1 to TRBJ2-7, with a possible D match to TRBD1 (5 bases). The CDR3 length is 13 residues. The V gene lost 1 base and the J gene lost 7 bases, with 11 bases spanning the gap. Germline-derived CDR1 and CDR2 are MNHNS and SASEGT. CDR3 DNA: TGTGCCAGCAGTGAAGTGGACATTGGTGAGCAGTACGTC. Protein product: CASSEVDIGEQYV.

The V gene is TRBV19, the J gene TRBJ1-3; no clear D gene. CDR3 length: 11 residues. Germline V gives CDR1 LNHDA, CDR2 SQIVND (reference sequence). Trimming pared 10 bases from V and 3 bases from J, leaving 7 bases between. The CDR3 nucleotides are TGTGCCACCGGACTTGGAAACACCATATATTTT. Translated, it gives CATGLGNTIYF.

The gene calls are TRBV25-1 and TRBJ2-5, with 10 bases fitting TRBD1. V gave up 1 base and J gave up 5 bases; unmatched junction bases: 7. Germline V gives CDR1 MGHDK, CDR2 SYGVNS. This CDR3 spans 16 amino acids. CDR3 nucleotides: TGTGCCAGCAGTGAATGGGGGGACAGGGGTCGGGAGACCCAGTACTTC. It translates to CASSEWGDRGRETQYF.

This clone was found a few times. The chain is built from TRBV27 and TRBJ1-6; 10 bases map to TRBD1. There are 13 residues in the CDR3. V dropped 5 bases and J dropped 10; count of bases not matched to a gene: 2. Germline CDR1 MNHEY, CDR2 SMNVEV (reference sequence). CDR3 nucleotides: TGTGCCAGCAGTCCGGGACAGGGGTCACCCCTCCACTTT. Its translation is CASSPGQGSPLHF.